The text below deals with one T cell receptor (beta chain). Clones were read by immunoSEQ multiplex PCR, and TCRdb kept only the in-frame ones, dropping some. In the table there are 35,000 to 40,000 clones, 86% of which are singletons. The treatment was: randomized to nivolumab then ipilimumab (arm A) or the reverse (arm B). The CDR3 extends over 15 amino acids. Germline V gene data show CDR1 as LNHDA and CDR2 as SQIVND (reference sequence). The V and J ends lost 5 bases and 2 bases respectively, with 16 bases between them. The source of the sample is a study of sequential checkpoint blockade in melanoma.

The clonotype originates from a human donor with melanoma. The chain links TRBV19 to TRBJ2-7, with D possibly being TRBD2 (5 bases). Sequenced here: CD8+ T cells sorted from blood (inferred from file names), sampled from a patient given nivolumab and ipilimumab in sequence. The CDR3 coding sequence is TGTGCCAGTAGTGAGGGAGTAGATTTCCCCTACGAGCAGTACTTC. Its translation: CASSEGVDFPYEQYF.